This T cell receptor (beta chain) stems from a study of Ad26.COV2.S vaccination and SARS-CoV-2 variants. Findings and limits, study-wide: Responses of T cells in total may have been underestimated by the TCR breadth and depth analyses. Spike-specific CD8+ and CD4+ T cell responses reportedly showed substantial breadth after vaccination. Spike-specific TCR breadth in vaccine recipients exceeded that seen in placebo recipients. Placebo recipients and vaccine recipients were similar in non-spike TCR breadth.

In the case of this clone: Antigen unknown.

The germline V and J ends were trimmed by 8 bases and 3 bases, with 16 bases remaining between them. The CDR3 is 14 amino acids. The V gene's germline CDR1 is MNHEY and CDR2 SVGAGI. Produced via immunoSEQ multiplex PCR; TCRdb's table is partial and in-frame only. The sample lists hundreds of thousands of clones; 90% to 95% were seen once. The sequences come from peripheral blood, collected after recovery from COVID-19. This chain uses TRBV6-5 with TRBJ1-1, with D tentatively TRBD1 (6 bases). This sequence was found in a human donor who had recovered from COVID-19. The CDR3 sequence is CASQLTYRDTEAFF. The CDR3, as DNA: TGTGCCAGCCAATTGACTTACAGGGACACTGAAGCTTTCTTT.